This TCR beta chain was captured in a study of blood T cell repertoires in COVID-19. Method: immunoSEQ multiplex PCR; TCRdb's copy keeps in-frame clones and lacks some. The table includes about 200,000 clones, roughly 90% detected once. The CDR3 spans 18 residues. The germline V gene encodes CDR1 SEHNR and CDR2 FQNEAQ (reference sequence). Trimming removed 5 bases from V and 6 bases from J; junction bases left unmatched: 19. The V and J genes are TRBV7-9 and TRBJ1-5, with 7 bases lining up with TRBD1. The sequence was collected from a middle-aged man with acute or convalescent COVID-19. The sample was peripheral blood. The CDR3 here is CASSHRRQGSIGPQPQHF. CDR3 bases: TGTGCCAGCAGCCATCGCCGACAGGGAAGTATTGGGCCTCAGCCCCAGCATTTT.